One and the same sample provided the 24 T cell receptor beta chains below, sequenced in a study of cytomegalovirus exposure and HLA in healthy donors. The study ran its PCR with 60 Vbeta and 13 Jbeta primers. The method was immunoSEQ multiplex PCR; TCRdb's version includes in-frame clones alone and lacks a portion of them. The sample includes over 100,000 clones, around four fifths of them seen just once. Sequencing input: PBMCs. Receptors originate from a woman in her 50s in good health and CMV-seropositive.

The chain uses TRBV15 and TRBJ2-2; perhaps TRBD1 as D (7 bases). V shed 1 base and J shed 4 bases, with 16 bases lying between them. CDR1 is LNHNV and CDR2 is YYDKDF in the germline V gene (reference sequence). The CDR3 extends over 17 amino acids. The CDR3 bases are TGTGCCACCAGCAGAGGGTCAGGAGGGGGCCTCACCGGGGAGCTGTTTTTT. The encoded protein is CATSRGSGGGLTGELFF. Full variable domain (missing parts from reference TRBV15 and TRBJ2-2): DAMVIQNPRYQVTQFGKPVTLSCSQTLNHNVMYWYQQKSSQAPKLLFHYYDKDFNNEADTPDNFQSRRPNTSFCFLDIRSPGLGDTAMYLCATSRGSGGGLTGELFFGEGSRLTVL.

The sample holds one count of this clone. The CDR3 reads CASSAPRAGGPNNEQFF. The CDR3 DNA reads as TGTGCCAGCAGCGCCCCGAGGGCGGGGGGGCCTAACAATGAGCAGTTCTTC. The chain couples TRBV9 to TRBJ2-1; 9 bases are shared with TRBD2. Germline lookup yields CDR1 SGDLS and CDR2 YYNGEE. This CDR3 has 17 residues. V shed 3 bases, J shed 5 bases, and the junction held 12 bases outside the gene matches.

This clone has only one observation. V and J are TRBV6-6 and TRBJ2-3; 7 bases agree with TRBD1. CDR3 length equals 16 residues. Germline V lookup: CDR1 MNHNY, CDR2 SVGAGI (reference sequence). The junction had 9 bases not matched to a gene; V was cut back by 4 bases and J by 2 bases. CDR3 in amino acids: CASSSPGTAFTDTQYF. CDR3 DNA: TGTGCCAGCAGTTCCCCCGGGACAGCGTTCACAGATACGCAGTATTTT.

This clone was recorded only once. V gene TRBV19 combines with J gene TRBJ1-6; 9 bases match TRBD1. Germline values: CDR1 LNHDA, CDR2 SQIVND (reference sequence). The CDR3 is made up of 14 amino acids. Losses at the gene ends were 6 bases for V and 9 bases for J; bases not matched to a gene: 6. DNA of the CDR3: TGTGCCAGTAGGCTACAGGGGGCGAGTTCACCCCTCCACTTT. This codes for CASRLQGASSPLHF.

The chain carries TRBV2 and TRBJ2-7; D not resolved. This CDR3 is built from 15 residues. V shed 0 bases and J shed 2 bases, with 11 bases lying between them. CDR1 and CDR2 (germline): SNHLY, FYNNEI. This CDR3 is CASSEAFAIAYEQYF. The CDR3 DNA sequence: TGTGCCAGCAGTGAAGCGTTCGCCATAGCCTACGAGCAGTACTTC.

CDR3: CASSWGQIEPQHF. The CDR3 nucleotides are TGTGCCAGCAGCTGGGGACAGATCGAGCCCCAGCATTTT. The chain recombines TRBV7-2 with TRBJ1-5; 7 bases agree with TRBD1. The germline CDR1 and CDR2 sequences are SGHTA and FQGNSA. The trim removed 4 bases at V and 8 bases at J, leaving 5 bases unmatched. CDR3 length equals 13 residues.

The rearrangement uses TRBV4-1 and TRBJ1-4; 8 bases are a match to TRBD1. The junction had 0 bases not matched to a gene; V was cut back by 3 bases and J by 0 bases. Germline assignment: CDR1 MGHRA and CDR2 YSYEKL. This CDR3 is built from 15 residues. The CDR3 coding sequence is TGCGCCAGCAGCCAGGGACAGGCAACTAATGAAAAACTGTTTTTT. Its translation is CASSQGQATNEKLFF.

This rearrangement joins TRBV29-1 to TRBJ2-5; maybe TRBD1 (6 bases). This CDR3 is 11 amino acids long. CDR1 is SQVTM, CDR2 ANQGSEA, per germline. Trimming took 5 bases from V and 7 from J, leaving 11 bases between them. CDR3 nucleotide sequence: TGCAGCGTTAGGGACACCAGGACCCAGTACTTC. Its protein is CSVRDTRTQYF.

The chain employs TRBV7-9 and TRBJ1-3; 7 bases match TRBD1. CDR3 size: 13 residues. Germline loops: CDR1 SEHNR, CDR2 FQNEAQ (reference sequence). With V trimmed by 0 bases and J by 8 bases, 1 base remained unmatched. This CDR3 is CASSLAGTDTIYF. As DNA, the CDR3 is TGTGCCAGCAGCTTAGCGGGGACAGACACCATATATTTT.

This CDR3 is CASSQGLVTGEQFF. The DNA of the CDR3 is TGCGCCAGCAGCCAAGGGCTAGTGACTGGTGAGCAGTTCTTC. The V and J genes are TRBV4-3 and TRBJ2-1, with D uncertain. Germline V gene data show CDR1 as LGHNA and CDR2 as YSLEER. The CDR3 totals 14 residues. The V end was cut by 1 base, the J end by 9 bases, with 13 bases between.

The chain couples TRBV9 to TRBJ2-7; 9 bases map to TRBD1. The J segment lost 2 bases and the V segment lost 0 bases, leaving 6 bases of the junction unmatched. The germline CDR1 and CDR2 sequences are SGDLS and YYNGEE. The CDR3 totals 16 residues. The CDR3 reads CASSVGSGQGTYEQYF. CDR3 sequence (DNA): TGTGCCAGCAGCGTAGGGTCGGGACAGGGAACCTACGAGCAGTACTTC.

The chain carries TRBV10-3 and TRBJ1-1; 7 bases are shared with TRBD1. The germline CDR1 and CDR2 sequences are ENHRY and SYGVKD. The trim removed 9 bases at V and 3 bases at J, leaving 1 base unmatched. The CDR3 runs to 11 residues. This CDR3 is CAITGDTEAFF. CDR3 bases: TGTGCCATAACAGGGGACACTGAAGCTTTCTTT.

This clone has just a few counts. V and J are TRBV2 and TRBJ2-2; 8 bases map to TRBD2. The junction had 9 bases not matched to a gene; V was cut back by 2 bases and J by 10 bases. The CDR3 is made up of 15 amino acids. The germline V gene encodes CDR1 SNHLY and CDR2 FYNNEI. The CDR3 region has the DNA TGTGCCAGCAGTGAACGGCGGGGGGACGCCCAGGAGCTGTTTTTT. It specifies CASSERRGDAQELFF.

The chain recombines TRBV6-5 with TRBJ1-4, with TRBD1 as a possible D gene (6 bases). V was pared by 0 bases and J by 3 bases, with 8 bases between. CDR3 length equals 15 residues. CDR1 and CDR2 from the germline V gene are MNHEY and SVGAGI. The CDR3 here is CASSYSGASNEKLFF. In DNA, the CDR3 is TGTGCCAGCAGTTACTCGGGGGCCTCTAATGAAAAACTGTTTTTT.

The CDR3 sequence: CASSPQGLAGGRKTQYF. CDR3 bases: TGTGCCAGCAGTCCTCAAGGACTAGCGGGGGGGAGGAAGACCCAGTACTTC. The V call is TRBV27, the J call TRBJ2-5; 15 nucleotides line up with TRBD2. Germline CDR1 MNHEY, CDR2 SMNVEV (reference sequence). Trimming took 5 bases from V and 6 from J; bases not matched to a gene: 10. The CDR3 is 17 residues long.

This sequence joins TRBV6-6 and TRBJ2-7, with TRBD2 matching over 9 bases. The germline CDR1 and CDR2 sequences are MNHNY and SVGAGI (reference sequence). J was trimmed by 3 bases and V by 6 bases; bases with no gene match: 6. The CDR3 covers 14 residues. The CDR3 sequence is CASRPLTSGYEQYF. In DNA, the CDR3 is TGTGCCAGCAGACCTCTGACTAGCGGCTACGAGCAGTACTTC.

The V call is TRBV6-1, the J call TRBJ2-3, with TRBD2 matching over 7 bases. The germline V gene encodes CDR1 MNHNS and CDR2 SASEGT. The CDR3 sequence is 15 residues long. Trimming removed 4 bases from V and 3 bases from J; junction bases left unmatched: 7. The CDR3 protein is CASSGLAGGTDTQYF. The CDR3, as DNA: TGTGCCAGCAGTGGACTAGCCGGGGGGACAGATACGCAGTATTTT.

This chain connects TRBV13 to TRBJ1-1; 8 nucleotides agree with TRBD1. Per the germline V gene, CDR1 is PRHDT and CDR2 is FYEKMQ (reference sequence). This CDR3 has 15 residues. With V trimmed by 2 bases and J by 4 bases, 6 bases remained unmatched. CDR3 DNA sequence: TGTGCCAGCAGCTTAAAGACAGGGGTTATCACTGAAGCTTTCTTT. This gives the protein CASSLKTGVITEAFF.

This clone was found a few times. The J gene is TRBJ1-4, the V gene TRBV7-8; 7 bases agree with TRBD1. Germline values: CDR1 SGHVS, CDR2 FQNEAQ. The CDR3 covers 15 residues. The V and J ends lost 5 bases and 9 bases, in that order; junction bases with no gene match: 12. The CDR3: CASSMTTGTRQKLFF. CDR3 nucleotide sequence: TGTGCCAGCAGCATGACGACAGGGACTAGGCAAAAACTGTTTTTT.

The chain uses TRBV7-9 and TRBJ2-5; 10 nucleotides agree with TRBD1. J lost 2 bases, V lost 6 bases, and 9 bases had no gene match. CDR1 and CDR2 (germline): SEHNR, FQNEAQ (reference sequence). The CDR3 runs 16 residues. This CDR3 reads CASRRVGDRGQETQYF. CDR3 bases: TGTGCCAGCAGGAGGGTAGGGGACAGGGGACAAGAGACCCAGTACTTC. Filled out from reference TRBV7-9 and TRBJ2-5, the complete variable domain reads DTGVSQNPRHKITKRGQNVTFRCDPISEHNRLYWYRQTLGQGPEFLTYFQNEAQLEKSRLLSDRFSAERPKGSFSTLEIQRTEQGDSAMYLCASRRVGDRGQETQYFGPGTRLLVL.

V and J are TRBV5-4 and TRBJ2-5; 9 positions agree with TRBD2. V shed 0 bases and J 4 bases; nucleotides not matched to a gene: 7. The CDR3 spans 16 residues. The germline CDR1 and CDR2 sequences are SGHNT and YYREEE (reference sequence). The CDR3 spells CASSLAQTSGRETQYF. CDR3 nucleotide sequence: TGTGCCAGCAGCTTGGCCCAGACTAGCGGCCGAGAGACCCAGTACTTC.

A single count supports this clone. This chain links TRBV7-3 with TRBJ2-7; no reliable D call. CDR3 length equals 14 residues. The germline gives CDR1 SGHTA, CDR2 FQGTGA. The germline V and J ends were trimmed by 2 bases and 0 bases, with 8 bases remaining between them. For the CDR3, the DNA is TGTGCCAGCAGCTTAGATGGCAGCTCCTACGAGCAGTACTTC. Residues: CASSLDGSSYEQYF.

V gene TRBV28 combines with J gene TRBJ2-5; the D gene is possibly TRBD2 (5 bases). CDR1 MDHEN and CDR2 SYDVKM come from the germline V gene. Trimming cost V 8 bases and J 2 bases, with 18 bases left between them. The length of the CDR3 is 15 residues. The CDR3 DNA reads TGTGCCAGCCTCCCTCGGGGAGAGCAGCAAGAGACCCAGTACTTC. Translation gives CASLPRGEQQETQYF.

The J gene is TRBJ2-1, the V gene TRBV7-9; 7 bases are a match to TRBD1. The trim removed 3 bases at V and 4 bases at J, leaving 3 bases unmatched. This CDR3 has 14 amino acids. Germline CDR1 SEHNR, CDR2 FQNEAQ (reference sequence). DNA for the CDR3: TGTGCCAGCAGCTTTCCGGGACAGTACAATGAGCAGTTCTTC. This sequence encodes CASSFPGQYNEQFF.